Detailed here is one T cell receptor (beta chain). Antigen specificity is unknown. From germline, CDR1 is SEHNR and CDR2 FQNEAQ (reference sequence). Unmatched junction bases numbered 3, after V lost 1 base and J lost 3 bases. The CDR3 extends over 14 amino acids. A few pembrolizumab responders had their TCRs sequenced. This entry is derived from a study of PD-1 blockade in mismatch repair-deficient tumors. At the level of the study: Enrolled about 2013-2016, patients had progressing, pretreated mismatch repair-deficient cancers of about a dozen types.

Profiled with immunoSEQ multiplex PCR; TCRdb holds only in-frame clones, not every one. Of tens of thousands of clones in the sample, over 70% were seen once. Study-wide findings and caveats: Tumor-resident clones, often absent from pretreatment blood, expanded after pembrolizumab and then contracted.

The origin of this receptor is an adult with mismatch repair-deficient cancer. The J gene is TRBJ2-7, the V gene TRBV7-9; 7 nucleotides agree with TRBD1. The input for sequencing was peripheral blood, taken 12 weeks after starting pembrolizumab. The CDR3 spells CASSLGQGNYEQYF. CDR3 in DNA: TGTGCCAGCAGCTTAGGACAGGGAAACTACGAGCAGTACTTC.